The sequence of this TCR beta chain was determined in a study of blood T cell repertoires in COVID-19. Study background: From T cells, B-cell-depleted T cells, or PBMCs came the material, which was cDNA or gDNA.

Adults between about 18 and 95 years of age took part from 20 to 25 US areas. Participants had their cohort set by participant-reported clinical history. Per the authors' pipeline: From reference gene primer amplification, estimates of nucleated cell counts were derived. Some clones are missing from TCRdb's copy, which holds only in-frame ones; the method was immunoSEQ multiplex PCR. The DNA was the basis for D and trimming; V, J and clone size are from that table. This sample has approximately 330,000 clones; around 86% occur once, and the top ten carry approximately 4%. The V gene lost 0 bases and the J gene lost 5 bases, with 13 bases spanning the gap. The CDR3 runs to 15 residues. The germline V gene has CDR1 KGHSH and CDR2 LQKENI.

The sequence came from a woman aged 40 to 49 with acute COVID-19. J is TRBJ2-5 and V is TRBV18, with no clear D. Sequencing was done on a sample of PBMCs or T cells enriched from blood (not recorded which). The chain's CDR3 is CASSPPMRPRETQYF. The CDR3 DNA reads TGTGCCAGCTCACCACCGATGCGTCCCCGGGAGACCCAGTACTTC.